The 17 T cell receptor beta chains below all came from one sample that was sequenced in a study of CD8 T cells in Susac syndrome. A quantity of about 0.45 to 1 ug RNA underwent reverse transcription using random hexamers. TCRdb used MiXCR to reprocess the immunoSEQ multiplex PCR reads, holding one entry per CDR3 protein. The sample carries fewer than 300,000 distinct CDR3 sequences, 70% to 90% recorded once. Sequencing used CD8+ T cells from PBMCs. The receptor set was obtained from a human donor with multiple sclerosis.

This rearrangement joins TRBV28 to TRBJ1-2; possible D gene TRBD1, 6 bases. CDR1 is MDHEN and CDR2 is SYDVKM in the germline V gene. V lost 6 bases to trimming and J lost 4 bases, with 24 bases between them. The CDR3 has 17 amino acids. CDR3 residues: CASSSPADRLVGYGYTF. DNA of the CDR3: TGTGCCAGCAGCTCACCAGCGGACAGATTGGTCGGCTATGGCTACACCTTC.

This rearrangement joins TRBV5-4 to TRBJ2-3; 13 positions agree with TRBD2. This CDR3 is built from 17 residues. The J segment lost 4 bases and the V segment lost 5 bases, leaving 10 bases of the junction unmatched. CDR1 SGHNT and CDR2 YYREEE come from the germline V gene (reference sequence). CDR3 bases: TGTGCCAGCAGATACGGACTAGCGGGAGAGGGCGCAGATACGCAGTATTTT. Translating gives CASRYGLAGEGADTQYF.

CDR3 nucleotides: TGTGCCAGCAGCTTAGAATCCCCGGAGCAGTTCTTC. Translation gives CASSLESPEQFF. The V call is TRBV7-9, the J call TRBJ2-1; D is ambiguous. CDR3 size: 12 residues. Trimming removed 1 base from V and 10 bases from J, with 8 bases in between. Germline CDR1 is SEHNR and CDR2 is FQNEAQ (reference sequence).

The V call is TRBV29-1, the J call TRBJ2-1, with TRBD1 matching 7 bases. Trimming took 7 bases from V and 3 from J; bases not matched to a gene: 9. Germline assignment: CDR1 SQVTM and CDR2 ANQGSEA. This CDR3 spans 14 amino acids. CDR3 DNA sequence: TGCAGCGCCCAACAGGGGTCCAACTACAATGAGCAGTTCTTC. This codes for CSAQQGSNYNEQFF.

The CDR3, as DNA: TGTGCCAGCACCCAAACTAGCGGGAGAGATTCCTACGAGCAGTACTTC. Translating it yields CASTQTSGRDSYEQYF. This chain connects TRBV7-9 to TRBJ2-7; 11 positions match TRBD2. Germline lookup yields CDR1 SEHNR and CDR2 FQNEAQ (reference sequence). Unmatched junction bases numbered 9, after V lost 7 bases and J lost 1 base. CDR3 length equals 16 residues.

V gene TRBV9 combines with J gene TRBJ1-1; D gene unclear. The CDR3 is 12 residues long. Trimming removed 4 bases from V and 6 bases from J, with 10 bases in between. Germline assignment: CDR1 SGDLS and CDR2 YYNGEE. The CDR3 DNA sequence: TGTGCCAGCAGCCCCTGGACGTCTGAAGCTTTCTTT. This translates into CASSPWTSEAFF.

Remarks on this clonotype: At one boundary the junction diverges from the germline segment, which might be a read error. V gene TRBV7-7 combines with J gene TRBJ2-5; TRBD1 might be the D (6 bases). CDR3 length: 14 residues. Germline CDR1 reads SSHAT; CDR2 reads FNYEAQ (reference sequence). DNA of the CDR3: TGTGCTAGCAGCCCGGGACACCCCCAAGAGACCCAGTACTTC. This sequence encodes CASSPGHPQETQYF.

This clonotype was seen only a few times. The rearrangement joins TRBV11-2 to TRBJ2-3; D ambiguous. The CDR3 sequence is 18 residues long. Trimming stripped 3 bases from V and 0 bases from J, with 19 bases between. Per the germline V gene, CDR1 is SGHAT and CDR2 is FQNNGV. The CDR3 reads CASSFPRSGGESTDTQYF. DNA for the CDR3: TGTGCCAGCAGCTTCCCGCGGTCGGGCGGAGAAAGCACAGATACGCAGTATTTT.

The chain links TRBV6-2 or TRBV6-3 to TRBJ1-1, with TRBD1 identical over 9 bases. Per germline, CDR1 MNHEY and CDR2 SVGEGT. J was trimmed by 8 bases and V by 6 bases; bases with no gene match: 16. This CDR3 comprises 16 residues. DNA of the CDR3: TGTGCCAGCAGACGCCCTGGGACAGGGAAAACTCGGGAAGCTTTCTTT. Translated: CASRRPGTGKTREAFF.

The chain combines TRBV27 with TRBJ2-2; no clear D. The CDR3 sequence is 16 residues long. Trimming shortened V by 6 bases and J by 6 bases, and 20 bases separated the two germline ends. In germline, CDR1 is MNHEY, CDR2 SMNVEV (reference sequence). The DNA of the CDR3 is TGTGCCAGCAGACTGCTAGTTATAGGTTTCCCCGGGGAGCTGTTTTTT. This sequence encodes CASRLLVIGFPGELFF.

The V call is TRBV6-5, the J call TRBJ2-1, with TRBD2 identical over 13 bases. The CDR3 extends over 15 amino acids. V was pared by 5 bases and J by 7 bases, with 5 bases of the junction left unmatched. Germline CDR1 reads MNHEY; CDR2 reads SVGAGI. CDR3 coding DNA: TGTGCCAGCAGTCTCCGGACTAGCGGGAGTAATGAGCAGTTCTTC. Translated: CASSLRTSGSNEQFF.

The chain joins TRBV5-6 to TRBJ2-5, with D perhaps TRBD1 (5 bases). Germline loops: CDR1 SGHDT, CDR2 YYEEEE. CDR3 length equals 12 residues. The germline V and J ends were trimmed by 6 bases and 2 bases, with 8 bases remaining between them. In nucleotides, the CDR3 is TGTGCCAGCAACAACAGGCAAGAGACCCAGTACTTC. This sequence encodes CASNNRQETQYF.

The count of this clonotype is one. V usage is TRBV27 and J usage is TRBJ1-2; TRBD1 aligns across 8 bases. Germline CDR1 and CDR2: MNHEY and SMNVEV (reference sequence). The CDR3 has 14 residues. V lost 5 bases to trimming and J lost 5 bases; unmatched junction nucleotides: 7. This CDR3 reads CASSIGQGYYGYTF. CDR3 DNA sequence: TGTGCCAGCAGTATTGGACAGGGATATTATGGCTACACCTTC.

The CDR3 region is CSARDLQGGPEAFF. CDR3 nucleotide sequence: TGCAGTGCTAGAGATCTCCAGGGAGGCCCTGAAGCTTTCTTT. This chain links TRBV20-1 with TRBJ1-1; maybe TRBD1 (5 bases). CDR3 length: 14 residues. V lost 0 bases and J lost 6, with 14 bases in between. Germline V gene lookup returns CDR1 DFQATT and CDR2 SNEGSKA (reference sequence).

The chain combines TRBV4-1 with TRBJ1-5; 9 nucleotides line up with TRBD1. Trimming cost V 4 bases and J 3 bases; bases outside gene matches: 13. Germline CDR1 reads MGHRA; CDR2 reads YSYEKL. CDR3 length equals 18 residues. The CDR3 nucleotides are TGCGCCAGCAGCCTCGGGTCCGCCGGGACAGGGTCCAATCAGCCCCAGCATTTT. This translates into CASSLGSAGTGSNQPQHF.

The chain carries TRBV5-1 and TRBJ2-7; D is ambiguous. CDR1 SGHRS and CDR2 YFSETQ come from the germline V gene. The CDR3 sequence is 13 residues long. Trimming stripped 1 base from V and 2 bases from J, with 7 bases between. CDR3 DNA: TGCGCCAGCAGCTTGAGTTCCGCCTACGAGCAGTACTTC. This codes for CASSLSSAYEQYF.

In nucleotides, the CDR3 is TGTGCCAGCAGCTTAAACGGCGGTGAGAGAAACATTCAGTACTTC. This translates into CASSLNGGERNIQYF. This chain links TRBV11-2 with TRBJ2-4; no firm D call. Trimming pared 2 bases from V and 6 bases from J, leaving 14 bases between. The germline gives CDR1 SGHAT, CDR2 FQNNGV. The CDR3 extends over 15 amino acids.